Presented here are 20 T cell receptor beta chains from one specimen sequenced in a study of blood T cell repertoires in COVID-19. Only in-frame clones appear in the TCRdb table, and some are missing; sequencing was by immunoSEQ multiplex PCR. This table has about 140,000 clones, about 80% appearing once. Material for sequencing was peripheral blood. These receptors all come from a man aged 55 to 69 with acute or convalescent COVID-19.

The gene calls are TRBV5-1 and TRBJ1-3, with D perhaps TRBD1 (5 bases). Trimming shortened V by 4 bases and J by 0 bases, and 14 bases separated the two germline ends. The CDR3 has 16 residues. Looked up from germline, CDR1 is SGHRS and CDR2 is YFSETQ. The CDR3 is CASSPGTSSSGNTIYF. CDR3 nucleotides: TGCGCCAGCAGCCCGGGGACTTCCAGCTCTGGAAACACCATATATTTT.

The chain is built from TRBV5-8 and TRBJ1-5; D perhaps matches TRBD1 (5 bases). Per germline, CDR1 SGHTS and CDR2 YDEGEE. V shed 4 bases and J shed 0 bases, with 11 bases lying between them. This CDR3 has 15 residues. The CDR3 DNA follows: TGTGCCAGCAGCGACCGACAGTATAGCAATCAGCCCCAGCATTTT. Protein product: CASSDRQYSNQPQHF.

This clone was recorded only once. J is TRBJ1-3 and V is TRBV30; D is unresolved. V was pared by 2 bases and J by 2 bases, with 10 bases between. CDR1 GTSNPN and CDR2 SVGIG come from the germline V gene (reference sequence). This CDR3 is built from 14 residues. The CDR3 DNA follows: TGTGCCTGGAGTCCGGTCGGAGCTGGAAACACCATATATTTT. Translated: CAWSPVGAGNTIYF.

This chain joins TRBV5-4 and TRBJ2-5; 9 bases align to TRBD2. The CDR3 is 16 amino acids. Unmatched junction bases numbered 5, after V lost 1 base and J lost 1 base. The germline gives CDR1 SGHNT, CDR2 YYREEE (reference sequence). The CDR3 nucleotides are TGTGCCAGCAGCTTGAAGACTAGCGGACTCCAAGAGACCCAGTACTTC. Protein product: CASSLKTSGLQETQYF.

The chain combines TRBV27 with TRBJ2-7; D may be TRBD1 (5 bases). Trimming took 6 bases from V and 2 from J, leaving 17 bases between them. Germline-derived CDR1 and CDR2 are MNHEY and SMNVEV (reference sequence). This CDR3 has 15 amino acids. CDR3 residues: CASSLRAETPYEQYF. CDR3 nucleotide sequence: TGTGCCAGCAGCCTCAGGGCGGAAACTCCCTACGAGCAGTACTTC.

V is TRBV30 and J is TRBJ1-4; D possibly corresponds to TRBD1 (6 bases). CDR3 length: 18 amino acids. The germline V gene encodes CDR1 GTSNPN and CDR2 SVGIG (reference sequence). V lost 0 bases to trimming and J lost 2 bases, with 19 bases between them. The CDR3 sequence: CAWSVGATGFSTNEKLFF. CDR3 bases: TGTGCCTGGAGTGTTGGGGCAACAGGGTTCTCCACTAATGAAAAACTGTTTTTT.

V gene TRBV2 combines with J gene TRBJ1-4, with no clear D. Germline V lookup: CDR1 SNHLY, CDR2 FYNNEI. Trimming shortened V by 10 bases and J by 8 bases, and 14 bases separated the two germline ends. The CDR3 sequence is 12 residues long. CDR3 sequence: CATRGGGEKLFF. The CDR3, as DNA: TGTGCCACCCGAGGAGGCGGGGAAAAACTGTTTTTT.

V gene TRBV4-1 combines with J gene TRBJ2-6; 10 nucleotides agree with TRBD2. V shed 4 bases, J shed 1 base, and the junction held 13 bases outside the gene matches. Germline CDR1 and CDR2: MGHRA and YSYEKL. The CDR3 extends over 20 amino acids. CDR3 bases: TGCGCCAGCAGCCCAGAGGGCCCGCTAGCGGGAGTTTCTGGGGCCAACGTCCTGACTTTC. Translated, it gives CASSPEGPLAGVSGANVLTF.

CDR3 bases: TGTGCCAGCAGCCAAGGGAGACTAGCAGCGGGAGGGCCTTACGAGCAGTACTTC. Encoded protein: CASSQGRLAAGGPYEQYF. V usage is TRBV3-1 (or the pseudogene TRBV3-2) and J usage is TRBJ2-7; TRBD2 matches 10 bases. The CDR3 loop spans 18 amino acids. Germline V gene sequence: CDR1 LGHDT, CDR2 YNNKEL (reference sequence). With 1 base clipped from V and 4 bases from J, the junction kept 13 bases outside the gene matches.

V and J are TRBV5-4 and TRBJ2-1, with 7 bases identical to TRBD2. This CDR3 comprises 13 residues. The V and J ends lost 3 bases and 6 bases, in that order; junction bases with no gene match: 3. CDR1 SGHNT and CDR2 YYREEE come from the germline V gene (reference sequence). CDR3 loop: CASSWSGGNEQFF. The CDR3 nucleotides read TGTGCCAGCAGCTGGTCGGGGGGCAATGAGCAGTTCTTC.

This clone was counted between two and nine times. The chain joins TRBV6-1 to TRBJ1-4; unclear D gene. The germline CDR1 and CDR2 sequences are MNHNS and SASEGT. V lost 2 bases, J lost 8 bases, and 15 bases lay in between. The CDR3 sequence is 15 residues long. The CDR3: CASSERSPKLEKLFF. In nucleotides, the CDR3 is TGTGCCAGCAGTGAACGGAGCCCGAAACTCGAAAAACTGTTTTTT.

This clone was detected only once. In nucleotides, the CDR3 is TGTGCCAGTAGGAGAAGCGATAACTATGGCTACACCTTC. This gives the protein CASRRSDNYGYTF. The chain has TRBV19 and TRBJ1-2, with D uncertain. The germline gives CDR1 LNHDA, CDR2 SQIVND (reference sequence). The CDR3 runs to 13 residues. Trimming took 6 bases from V and 1 from J, leaving 9 bases between them. The whole variable domain, filled in from reference TRBV19 and TRBJ1-2, reads DGGITQSPKYLFRKEGQNVTLSCEQNLNHDAMYWYRQDPGQGLRLIYYSQIVNDFQKGDIAEGYSVSREKKESFPLTVTSAQKNPTAFYLCASRRSDNYGYTFGSGTRLTVV.

The V and J genes are TRBV11-1 and TRBJ2-1; 9 nucleotides line up with TRBD1. The CDR3 consists of 15 residues. Germline V gives CDR1 SGHAT, CDR2 FQDESV (reference sequence). V lost 4 bases, J lost 4 bases, and 5 bases stayed unmatched. CDR3 amino acids: CASSWGQGLYNEQFF. For the CDR3, the DNA is TGTGCCAGCAGCTGGGGACAGGGATTGTACAATGAGCAGTTCTTC. Complete variable domain (other parts from reference TRBV11-1 and TRBJ2-1): EAEVAQSPRYKITEKSQAVAFWCDPISGHATLYWYRQILGQGPELLVQFQDESVVDDSQLPKDRFSAERLKGVDSTLKIQPAELGDSAMYLCASSWGQGLYNEQFFGPGTRLTVL.

V usage is TRBV6-1 and J usage is TRBJ2-7; D call uncertain. Trimming shortened V by 1 base and J by 4 bases, and 5 bases separated the two germline ends. CDR3 length: 12 amino acids. CDR1 is MNHNS and CDR2 is SASEGT in the germline V gene. The CDR3 region has the DNA TGTGCCAGCAGTGAAGGGGCGTACGAGCAGTACTTC. This encodes CASSEGAYEQYF.

The chain employs TRBV7-2 and TRBJ1-1, with a tentative D call TRBD1 (5 bases). The length of the CDR3 is 15 residues. CDR1 and CDR2 (germline): SGHTA, FQGNSA. Trimming stripped 1 base from V and 2 bases from J, with 11 bases between. The CDR3 reads CASSLVRQFNTEAFF. The CDR3 DNA sequence: TGTGCCAGCAGCTTAGTAAGACAGTTCAACACTGAAGCTTTCTTT. The complete variable domain, with remaining parts taken from reference TRBV7-2 and TRBJ1-1, reads GAGVSQSPSNKVTEKGKDVELRCDPISGHTALYWYRQSLGQGLEFLIYFQGNSAPDKSGLPSDRFSAERTGGSVSTLTIQRTQQEDSAVYLCASSLVRQFNTEAFFGQGTRLTVV.

This clone was seen only a few times. The CDR3 region is CASSSPGQGARYGYTF. CDR3 coding DNA: TGTGCCAGCAGTTCCCCGGGACAGGGGGCTAGATATGGCTACACCTTC. V usage is TRBV28 and J usage is TRBJ1-2; 12 bases are shared with TRBD1. V trimming: 4 bases; J trimming: 5 bases; junction bases outside the gene matches: 8. Per the germline V gene, CDR1 is MDHEN and CDR2 is SYDVKM. The CDR3 length is 16 residues.

This sequence joins TRBV27 and TRBJ2-1; tentative D call: TRBD2 (6 bases). Deletions cut 5 bases from V and 9 bases from J, with 14 bases between. This CDR3 comprises 13 residues. CDR1 is MNHEY, CDR2 SMNVEV, per germline (reference sequence). The chain's CDR3 is CASSPLDSGEQFF. The CDR3 DNA reads TGTGCCAGCAGTCCACTAGATAGCGGTGAGCAGTTCTTC.

V usage is TRBV2 and J usage is TRBJ2-2; 10 positions match TRBD1. CDR1 is SNHLY and CDR2 is FYNNEI in the germline V gene. With 6 bases clipped from V and 4 bases from J, the junction kept 5 bases outside the gene matches. This CDR3 spans 15 amino acids. The CDR3: CASSGQGGPTGELFF. CDR3 in DNA: TGTGCCAGCAGCGGACAGGGGGGACCCACCGGGGAGCTGTTTTTT.

This chain links TRBV7-2 with TRBJ1-2, with unresolved D. The CDR3 is made up of 13 amino acids. Trimming cost V 5 bases and J 2 bases, with 9 bases left between them. Per the germline V gene, CDR1 is SGHTA and CDR2 is FQGNSA. CDR3 in DNA: TGTGCCAGCAGCCAATCTAGAAACTATGGCTACACCTTC. This encodes CASSQSRNYGYTF.

The chain links TRBV9 to TRBJ1-4; 7 bases match TRBD1. With V trimmed by 2 bases and J by 4 bases, 2 bases remained unmatched. Per the germline V gene, CDR1 is SGDLS and CDR2 is YYNGEE. CDR3 size: 14 residues. CDR3 in DNA: TGTGCCAGCAGCGTGGGACAGATTAATGAAAAACTGTTTTTT. This codes for CASSVGQINEKLFF.